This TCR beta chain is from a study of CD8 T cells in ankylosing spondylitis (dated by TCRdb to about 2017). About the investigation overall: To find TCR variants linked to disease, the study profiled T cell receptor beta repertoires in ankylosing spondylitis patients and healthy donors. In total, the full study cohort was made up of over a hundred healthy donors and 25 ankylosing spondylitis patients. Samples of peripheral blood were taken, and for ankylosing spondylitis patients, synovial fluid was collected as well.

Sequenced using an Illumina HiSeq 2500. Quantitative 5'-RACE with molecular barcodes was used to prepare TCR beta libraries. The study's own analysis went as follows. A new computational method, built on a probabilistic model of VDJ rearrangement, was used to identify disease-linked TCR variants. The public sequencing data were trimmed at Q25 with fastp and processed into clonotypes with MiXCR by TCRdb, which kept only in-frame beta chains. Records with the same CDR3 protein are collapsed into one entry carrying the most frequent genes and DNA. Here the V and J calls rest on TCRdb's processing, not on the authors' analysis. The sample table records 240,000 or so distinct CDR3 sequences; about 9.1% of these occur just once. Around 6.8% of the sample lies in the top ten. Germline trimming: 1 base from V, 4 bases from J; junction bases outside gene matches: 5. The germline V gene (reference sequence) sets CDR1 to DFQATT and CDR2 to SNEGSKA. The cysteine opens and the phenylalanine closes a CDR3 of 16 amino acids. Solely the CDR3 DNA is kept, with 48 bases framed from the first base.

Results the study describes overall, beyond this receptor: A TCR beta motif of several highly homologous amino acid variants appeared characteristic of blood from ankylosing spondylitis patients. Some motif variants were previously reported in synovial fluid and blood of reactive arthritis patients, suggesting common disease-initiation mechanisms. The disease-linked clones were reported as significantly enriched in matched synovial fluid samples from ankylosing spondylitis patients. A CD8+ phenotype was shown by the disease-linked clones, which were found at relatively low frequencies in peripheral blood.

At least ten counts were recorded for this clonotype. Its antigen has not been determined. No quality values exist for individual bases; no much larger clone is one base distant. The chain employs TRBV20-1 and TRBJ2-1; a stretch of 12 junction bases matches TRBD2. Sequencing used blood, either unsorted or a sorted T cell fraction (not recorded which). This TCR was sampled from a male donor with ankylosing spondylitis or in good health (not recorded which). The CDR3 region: CSARVGLAGTYNEQFF. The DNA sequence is TGCAGTGCTAGAGTTGGACTAGCGGGAACTTACAATGAGCAGTTCTTC.